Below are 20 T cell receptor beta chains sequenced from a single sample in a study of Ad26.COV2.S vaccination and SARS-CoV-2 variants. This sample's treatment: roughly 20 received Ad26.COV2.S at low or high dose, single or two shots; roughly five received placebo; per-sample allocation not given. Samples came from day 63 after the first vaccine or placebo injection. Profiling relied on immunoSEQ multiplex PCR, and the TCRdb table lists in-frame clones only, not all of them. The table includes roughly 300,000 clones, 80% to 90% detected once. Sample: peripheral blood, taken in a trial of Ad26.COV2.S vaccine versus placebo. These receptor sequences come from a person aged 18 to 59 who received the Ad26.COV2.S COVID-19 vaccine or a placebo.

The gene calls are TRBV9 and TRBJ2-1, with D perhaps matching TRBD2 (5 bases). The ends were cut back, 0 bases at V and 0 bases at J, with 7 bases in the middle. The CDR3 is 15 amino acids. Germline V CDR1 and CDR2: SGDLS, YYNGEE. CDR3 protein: CASSVAGISYNEQFF. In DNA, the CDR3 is TGTGCCAGCAGCGTAGCGGGGATCTCCTACAATGAGCAGTTCTTC.

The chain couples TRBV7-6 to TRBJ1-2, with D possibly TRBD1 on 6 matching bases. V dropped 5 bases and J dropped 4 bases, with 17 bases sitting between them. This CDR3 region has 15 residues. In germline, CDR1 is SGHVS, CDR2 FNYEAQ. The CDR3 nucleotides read TGTGCCAGCAGCAGGGGGGGCAGGCGAGTCTATGGCTACACCTTC. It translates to CASSRGGRRVYGYTF.

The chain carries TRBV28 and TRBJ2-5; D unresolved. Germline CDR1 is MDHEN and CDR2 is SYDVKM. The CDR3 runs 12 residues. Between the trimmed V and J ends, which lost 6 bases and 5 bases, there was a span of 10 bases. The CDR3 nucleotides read TGTGCCAGCAGCCGATCGGACGAGACCCAGTACTTC. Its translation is CASSRSDETQYF.

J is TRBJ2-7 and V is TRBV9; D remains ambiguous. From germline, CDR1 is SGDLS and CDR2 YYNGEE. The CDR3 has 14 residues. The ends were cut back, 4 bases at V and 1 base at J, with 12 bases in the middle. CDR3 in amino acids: CASSPPGSSYEQYF. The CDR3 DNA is TGTGCCAGCAGCCCGCCAGGATCTTCCTACGAGCAGTACTTC.

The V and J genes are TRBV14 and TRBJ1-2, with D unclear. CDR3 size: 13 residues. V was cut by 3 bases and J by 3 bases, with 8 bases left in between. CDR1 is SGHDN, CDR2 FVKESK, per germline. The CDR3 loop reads CASSQDRDYGYTF. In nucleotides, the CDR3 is TGTGCCAGCAGCCAGGACCGGGACTATGGCTACACCTTC. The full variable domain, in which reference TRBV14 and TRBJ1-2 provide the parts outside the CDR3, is EAGVTQFPSHSVIEKGQTVTLRCDPISGHDNLYWYRRVMGKEIKFLLHFVKESKQDESGMPNNRFLAERTGGTYSTLKVQPAELEDSGVYFCASSQDRDYGYTFGSGTRLTVV.

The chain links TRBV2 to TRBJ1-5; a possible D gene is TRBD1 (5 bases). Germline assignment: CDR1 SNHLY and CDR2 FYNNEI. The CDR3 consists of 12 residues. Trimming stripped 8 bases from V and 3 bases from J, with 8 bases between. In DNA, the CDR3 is TGTGCCAGCGGGACGTCCAATCAGCCCCAGCATTTT. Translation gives CASGTSNQPQHF.

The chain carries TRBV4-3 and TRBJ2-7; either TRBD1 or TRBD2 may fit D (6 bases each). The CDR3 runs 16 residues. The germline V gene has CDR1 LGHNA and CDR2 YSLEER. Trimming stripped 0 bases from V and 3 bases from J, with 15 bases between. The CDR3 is CASSQDLTGAFYEQYF. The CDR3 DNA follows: TGCGCCAGCAGCCAAGATCTGACGGGGGCCTTCTACGAGCAGTACTTC.

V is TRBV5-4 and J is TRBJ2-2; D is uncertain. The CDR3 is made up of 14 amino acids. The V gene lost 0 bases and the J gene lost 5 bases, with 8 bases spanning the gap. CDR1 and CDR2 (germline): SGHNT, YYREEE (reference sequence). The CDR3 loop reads CASSLDPETGELFF. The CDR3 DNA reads TGTGCCAGCAGCTTGGATCCGGAGACCGGGGAGCTGTTTTTT.

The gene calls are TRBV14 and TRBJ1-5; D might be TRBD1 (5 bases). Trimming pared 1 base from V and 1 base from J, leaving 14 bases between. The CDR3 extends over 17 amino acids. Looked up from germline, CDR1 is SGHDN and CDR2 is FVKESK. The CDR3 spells CASSQAWGEGSNQPQHF. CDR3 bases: TGTGCCAGCAGCCAAGCCTGGGGGGAGGGGAGCAATCAGCCCCAGCATTTT. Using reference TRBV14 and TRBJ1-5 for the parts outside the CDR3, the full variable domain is EAGVTQFPSHSVIEKGQTVTLRCDPISGHDNLYWYRRVMGKEIKFLLHFVKESKQDESGMPNNRFLAERTGGTYSTLKVQPAELEDSGVYFCASSQAWGEGSNQPQHFGDGTRLSIL.

The CDR3 coding sequence is TGTGCCAGCAGCCACCGGTTGGGGGCTAGCGGGAGCTCCTACGAGCAGTACTTC. This translates into CASSHRLGASGSSYEQYF. The chain uses TRBV3-1 (or the pseudogene TRBV3-2) and TRBJ2-7; 10 bases are shared with TRBD2. This CDR3 is 18 amino acids long. CDR1 and CDR2 from the germline V gene are LGHDT and YNNKEL (reference sequence). J was trimmed by 0 bases and V by 3 bases; bases with no gene match: 11.

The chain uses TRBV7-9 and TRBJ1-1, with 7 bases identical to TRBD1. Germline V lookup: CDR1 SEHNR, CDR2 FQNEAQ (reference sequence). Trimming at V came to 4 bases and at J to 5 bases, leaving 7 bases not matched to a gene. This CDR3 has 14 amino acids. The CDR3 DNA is TGTGCCAGCAGCTCCAACAGGGGATGGACTGAAGCTTTCTTT. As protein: CASSSNRGWTEAFF.

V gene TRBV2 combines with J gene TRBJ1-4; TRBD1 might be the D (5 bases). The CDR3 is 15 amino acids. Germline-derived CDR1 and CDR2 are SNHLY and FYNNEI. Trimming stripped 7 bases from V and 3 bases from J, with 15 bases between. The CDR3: CASTQAEVANEKLFF. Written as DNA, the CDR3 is TGTGCCAGCACACAGGCTGAGGTAGCTAATGAAAAACTGTTTTTT.

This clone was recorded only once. The CDR3 protein is CASSLMSGAVEAFF. CDR3 DNA sequence: TGTGCCAGCAGTTTAATGAGCGGAGCGGTTGAAGCTTTCTTT. The genes are TRBV27 and TRBJ1-1; D not certain. Germline V lookup: CDR1 MNHEY, CDR2 SMNVEV (reference sequence). Trimming removed 2 bases at V and 7 bases at J, with 14 bases between. The CDR3 loop spans 14 amino acids.

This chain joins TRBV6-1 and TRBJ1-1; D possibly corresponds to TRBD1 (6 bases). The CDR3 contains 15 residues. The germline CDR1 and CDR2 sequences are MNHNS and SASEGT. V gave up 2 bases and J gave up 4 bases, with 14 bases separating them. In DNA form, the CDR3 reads TGTGCCAGCAGTGAATATGGCACAGGGTTCACTGAAGCTTTCTTT. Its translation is CASSEYGTGFTEAFF.

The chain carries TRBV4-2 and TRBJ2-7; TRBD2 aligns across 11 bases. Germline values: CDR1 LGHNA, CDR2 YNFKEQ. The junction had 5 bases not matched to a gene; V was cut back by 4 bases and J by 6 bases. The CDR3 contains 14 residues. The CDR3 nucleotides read TGTGCCAGCAGCCGAGGACTAGCGGGCGGCGAGCAGTACTTC. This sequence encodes CASSRGLAGGEQYF.

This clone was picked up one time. The DNA for the CDR3 is TGTGCCAGTAATTTTGCCGGGGAGCTGTTTTTT. Translating gives CASNFAGELFF. This chain joins TRBV19 and TRBJ2-2; D gene uncertain. Trimming stripped 7 bases from V and 6 bases from J, with 6 bases between. CDR3 length: 11 residues. The germline V gene encodes CDR1 LNHDA and CDR2 SQIVND (reference sequence).

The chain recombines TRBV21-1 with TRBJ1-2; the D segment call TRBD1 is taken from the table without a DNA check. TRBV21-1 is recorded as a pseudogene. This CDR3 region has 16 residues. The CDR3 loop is CASDAPDRPNNYGYTF. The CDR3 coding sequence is TGTGCCAGCGACGCCCCCGACAGGCCGAACAACTATGGCTACACCTTC.

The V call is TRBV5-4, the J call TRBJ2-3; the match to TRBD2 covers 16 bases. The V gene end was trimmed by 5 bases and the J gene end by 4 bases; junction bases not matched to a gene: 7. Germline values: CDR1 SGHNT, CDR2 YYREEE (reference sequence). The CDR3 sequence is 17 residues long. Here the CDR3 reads CASRPGLAGGDADTQYF. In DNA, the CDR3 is TGTGCCAGCAGACCGGGACTAGCGGGAGGGGATGCAGATACGCAGTATTTT.

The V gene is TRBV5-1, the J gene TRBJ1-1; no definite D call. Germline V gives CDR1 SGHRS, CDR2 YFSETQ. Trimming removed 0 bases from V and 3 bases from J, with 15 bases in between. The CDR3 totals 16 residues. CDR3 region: CASSLDYTTVDTEAFF. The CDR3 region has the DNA TGCGCCAGCAGCTTGGATTATACTACGGTGGACACTGAAGCTTTCTTT.

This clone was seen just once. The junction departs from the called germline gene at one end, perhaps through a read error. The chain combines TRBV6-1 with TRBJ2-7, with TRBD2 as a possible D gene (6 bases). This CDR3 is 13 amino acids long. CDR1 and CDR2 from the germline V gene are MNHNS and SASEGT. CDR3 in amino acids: CASSDGGLLRFGF. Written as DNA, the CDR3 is TGTGCCAGCAGTGATGGGGGACTCCTGCGTTTTGGTTTC.